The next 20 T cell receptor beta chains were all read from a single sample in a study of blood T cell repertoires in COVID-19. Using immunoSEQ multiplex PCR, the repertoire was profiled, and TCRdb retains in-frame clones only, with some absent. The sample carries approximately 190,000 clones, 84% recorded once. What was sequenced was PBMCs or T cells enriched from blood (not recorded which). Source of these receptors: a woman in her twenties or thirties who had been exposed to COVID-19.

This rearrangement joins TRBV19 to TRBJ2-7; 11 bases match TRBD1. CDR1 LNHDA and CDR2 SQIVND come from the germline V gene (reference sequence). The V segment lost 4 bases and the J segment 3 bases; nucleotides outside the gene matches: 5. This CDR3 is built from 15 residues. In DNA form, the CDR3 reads TGTGCCAGTAGTACCCCGGGACAGGGGGTCTACGAGCAGTACTTC. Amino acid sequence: CASSTPGQGVYEQYF.

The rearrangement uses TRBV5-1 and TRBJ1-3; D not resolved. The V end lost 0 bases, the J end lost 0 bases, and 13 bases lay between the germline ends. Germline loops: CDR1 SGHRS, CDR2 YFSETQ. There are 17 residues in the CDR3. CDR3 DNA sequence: TGCGCCAGCAGCTTGGCCCCCAACAAGTTCTCTGGAAACACCATATATTTT. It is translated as CASSLAPNKFSGNTIYF.

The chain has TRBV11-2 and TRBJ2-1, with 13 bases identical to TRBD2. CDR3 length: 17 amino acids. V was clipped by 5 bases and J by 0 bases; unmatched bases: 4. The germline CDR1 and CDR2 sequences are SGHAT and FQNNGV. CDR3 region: CASSRTSGGISYNEQFF. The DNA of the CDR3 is TGTGCCAGCAGCAGGACTAGCGGGGGTATCTCCTACAATGAGCAGTTCTTC. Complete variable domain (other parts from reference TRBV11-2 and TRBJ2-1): EAGVAQSPRYKIIEKRQSVAFWCNPISGHATLYWYQQILGQGPKLLIQFQNNGVVDDSQLPKDRFSAERLKGVDSTLKIQPAKLEDSAVYLCASSRTSGGISYNEQFFGPGTRLTVL.

CDR3 coding DNA: TGTGCCAGCAGTCCAGATTATAGCAATCAGCCCCAGCATTTT. Its translation is CASSPDYSNQPQHF. This chain links TRBV27 with TRBJ1-5; D is undetermined. The CDR3 is 14 amino acids. With 5 bases removed from V and 0 bases from J, the gap between germline ends came to 8 bases. CDR1 and CDR2 from the germline V gene are MNHEY and SMNVEV (reference sequence).

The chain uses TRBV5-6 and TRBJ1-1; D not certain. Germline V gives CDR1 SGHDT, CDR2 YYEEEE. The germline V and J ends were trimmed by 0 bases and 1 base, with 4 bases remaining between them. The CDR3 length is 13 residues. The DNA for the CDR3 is TGTGCCAGCAGCTTGGCGGGGAACACTGAAGCTTTCTTT. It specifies CASSLAGNTEAFF.

CDR3 loop: CASSYDMGLPTREQYF. CDR3 sequence (DNA): TGTGCCAGCAGTTACGACATGGGACTACCCACCCGGGAGCAGTACTTC. The rearrangement joins TRBV6-2 or TRBV6-3 to TRBJ2-7, with 7 bases identical to TRBD2. This CDR3 spans 16 amino acids. The V segment lost 2 bases and the J segment 7 bases; nucleotides outside the gene matches: 14. Germline CDR1 is MNHEY and CDR2 is SVGEGT.

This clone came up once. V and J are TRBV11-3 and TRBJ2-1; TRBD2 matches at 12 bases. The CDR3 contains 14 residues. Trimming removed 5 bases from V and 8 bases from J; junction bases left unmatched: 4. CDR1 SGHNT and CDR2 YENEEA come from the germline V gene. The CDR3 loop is CASSSGLAGHEQFF. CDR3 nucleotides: TGTGCCAGCAGCAGTGGACTAGCGGGGCATGAGCAGTTCTTC.

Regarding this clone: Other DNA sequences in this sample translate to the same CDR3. The CDR3 spells CAWSVGGATEAFF. The CDR3, as DNA: TGTGCCTGGAGTGTCGGGGGAGCGACTGAAGCTTTCTTT. The chain joins TRBV30 to TRBJ1-1, with D possibly matching TRBD1 (5 bases). In germline, CDR1 is GTSNPN, CDR2 SVGIG (reference sequence). This CDR3 spans 13 amino acids. The V and J ends lost 0 bases and 5 bases respectively, with 10 bases between them.

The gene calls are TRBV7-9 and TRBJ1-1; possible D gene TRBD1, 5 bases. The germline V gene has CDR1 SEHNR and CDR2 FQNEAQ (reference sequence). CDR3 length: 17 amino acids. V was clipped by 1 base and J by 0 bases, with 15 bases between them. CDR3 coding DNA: TGTGCCAGCAGCTTAGATCAGGGATCGGGCGTGAACACTGAAGCTTTCTTT. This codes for CASSLDQGSGVNTEAFF. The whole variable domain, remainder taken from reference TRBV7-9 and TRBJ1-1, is DTGVSQNPRHKITKRGQNVTFRCDPISEHNRLYWYRQTLGQGPEFLTYFQNEAQLEKSRLLSDRFSAERPKGSFSTLEIQRTEQGDSAMYLCASSLDQGSGVNTEAFFGQGTRLTVV.

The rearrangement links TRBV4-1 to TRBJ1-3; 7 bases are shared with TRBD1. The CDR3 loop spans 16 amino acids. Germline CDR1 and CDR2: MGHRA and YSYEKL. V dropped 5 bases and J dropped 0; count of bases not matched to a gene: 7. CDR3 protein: CASSFRTGVSGNTIYF. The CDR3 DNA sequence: TGCGCCAGCAGCTTTCGGACAGGAGTCTCTGGAAACACCATATATTTT.

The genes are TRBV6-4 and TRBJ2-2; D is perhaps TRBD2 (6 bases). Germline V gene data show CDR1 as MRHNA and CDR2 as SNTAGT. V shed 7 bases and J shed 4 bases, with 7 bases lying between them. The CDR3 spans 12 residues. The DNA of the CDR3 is TGTGCCAGCACGGGGGTCACCGGGGAGCTGTTTTTT. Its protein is CASTGVTGELFF.

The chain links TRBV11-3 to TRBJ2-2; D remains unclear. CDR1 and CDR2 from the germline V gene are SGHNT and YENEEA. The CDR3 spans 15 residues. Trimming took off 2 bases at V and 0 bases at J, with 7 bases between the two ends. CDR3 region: CASSLQFANTGELFF. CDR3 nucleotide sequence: TGTGCCAGCAGCTTACAGTTCGCGAACACCGGGGAGCTGTTTTTT.

CDR3 nucleotides: TGTGCCAGTACCGTAGATCCAAACACTGAAGCTTTCTTT. Translated, it gives CASTVDPNTEAFF. The chain uses TRBV19 and TRBJ1-1; D is unresolved. V was pared by 7 bases and J by 2 bases, with 11 bases between. Germline assignment: CDR1 LNHDA and CDR2 SQIVND (reference sequence). This CDR3 contains 13 residues.

The CDR3 loop is CASLLDTQYF. Written as DNA, the CDR3 is TGTGCCAGCCTTCTGGATACGCAGTATTTT. The chain joins TRBV25-1 to TRBJ2-3; D is undetermined. This CDR3 is 10 amino acids long. Trimming removed 8 bases at V and 6 bases at J, with 6 bases between. The V gene's germline CDR1 is MGHDK and CDR2 SYGVNS.

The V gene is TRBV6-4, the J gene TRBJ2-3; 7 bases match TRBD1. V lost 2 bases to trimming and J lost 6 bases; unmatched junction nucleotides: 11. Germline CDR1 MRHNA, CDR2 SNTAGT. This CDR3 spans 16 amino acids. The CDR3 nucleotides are TGTGCCAGCAGTGACCGTATGAGACAGGGTCGGGATACGCAGTATTTT. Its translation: CASSDRMRQGRDTQYF.

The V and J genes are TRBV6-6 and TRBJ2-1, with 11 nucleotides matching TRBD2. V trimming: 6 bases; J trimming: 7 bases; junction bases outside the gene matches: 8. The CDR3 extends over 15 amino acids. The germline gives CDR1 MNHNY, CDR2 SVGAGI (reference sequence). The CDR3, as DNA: TGTGCCAGCAGGGATCCCGGGACTAGCGGAAATGAGCAGTTCTTC. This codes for CASRDPGTSGNEQFF.

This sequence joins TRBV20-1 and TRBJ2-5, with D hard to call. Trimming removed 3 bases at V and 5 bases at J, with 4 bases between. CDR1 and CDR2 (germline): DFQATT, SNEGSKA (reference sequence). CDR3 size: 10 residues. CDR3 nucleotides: TGCAGTGCTAGCGAGGAGACCCAGTACTTC. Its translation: CSASEETQYF.

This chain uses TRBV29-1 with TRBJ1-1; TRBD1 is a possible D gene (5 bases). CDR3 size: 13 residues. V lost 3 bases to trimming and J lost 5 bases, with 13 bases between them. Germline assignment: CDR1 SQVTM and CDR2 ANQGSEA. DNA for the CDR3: TGCAGCGTTGAGGGGGGAATAGGAACTGAAGCTTTCTTT. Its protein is CSVEGGIGTEAFF. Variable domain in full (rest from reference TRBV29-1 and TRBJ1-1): SAVISQKPSRDICQRGTSLTIQCQVDSQVTMMFWYRQQPGQSLTLIATANQGSEATYESGFVIDKFPISRPNLTFSTLTVSNMSPEDSSIYLCSVEGGIGTEAFFGQGTRLTVV.

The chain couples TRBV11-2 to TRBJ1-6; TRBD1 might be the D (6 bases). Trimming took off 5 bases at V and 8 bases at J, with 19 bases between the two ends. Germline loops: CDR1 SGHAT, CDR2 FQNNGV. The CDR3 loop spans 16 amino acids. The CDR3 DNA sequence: TGTGCCAGCAGCCGCCGGGGGGGCAGGGAATATTCACCCCTCCACTTT. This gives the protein CASSRRGGREYSPLHF.

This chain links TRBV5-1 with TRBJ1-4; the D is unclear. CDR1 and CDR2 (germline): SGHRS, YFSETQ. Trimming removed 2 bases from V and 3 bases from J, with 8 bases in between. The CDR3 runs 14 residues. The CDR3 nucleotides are TGCGCCAGCAGCTTTACGGAGCCTAATGAAAAACTGTTTTTT. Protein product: CASSFTEPNEKLFF.